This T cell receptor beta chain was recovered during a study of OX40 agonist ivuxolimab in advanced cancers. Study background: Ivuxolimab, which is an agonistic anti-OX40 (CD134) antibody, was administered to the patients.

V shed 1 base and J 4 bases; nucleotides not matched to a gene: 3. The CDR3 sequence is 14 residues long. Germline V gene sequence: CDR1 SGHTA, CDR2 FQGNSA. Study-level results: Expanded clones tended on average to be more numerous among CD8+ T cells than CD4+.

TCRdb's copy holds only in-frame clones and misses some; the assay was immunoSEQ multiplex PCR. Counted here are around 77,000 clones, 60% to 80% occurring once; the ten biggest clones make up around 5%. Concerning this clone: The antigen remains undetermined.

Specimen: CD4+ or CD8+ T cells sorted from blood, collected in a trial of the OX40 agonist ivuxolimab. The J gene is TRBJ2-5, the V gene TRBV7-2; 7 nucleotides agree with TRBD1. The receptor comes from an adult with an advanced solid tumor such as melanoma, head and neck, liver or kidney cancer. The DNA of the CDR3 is TGTGCCAGCAGCTTAGACAACAGGGGAGAGACCCAGTACTTC. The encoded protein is CASSLDNRGETQYF.